These T cell receptor beta chains were read from a single sample in a study of blood T cell repertoires in COVID-19. Clones were sequenced by immunoSEQ multiplex PCR, and TCRdb holds only the in-frame ones, with some missing. The sample lists about 34,000 clones, over 60% occurring once. The sequencing sample was made of peripheral blood. The receptors shown here come from a human donor in a cohort sampled during active COVID-19. The CDR3 runs from the conserved cysteine through the conserved F or W. Each record gives: CDR3 length, D gene, V gene, J gene, clone size, CDR3 protein, CDR3 DNA. The D gene is left open where the match is weak. Clone size, where shown, is once, few, many, or a class for clones that have expanded.

14	TRBD2	TRBV7-3	TRBJ2-5	NA	CASSSAGGRGTQYF	TGTGCCAGCAGCTCAGCGGGAGGGCGCGGGACCCAGTACTTC
14	NA	TRBV27	TRBJ1-6	NA	CASGQVSYNSPLHF	TGTGCCAGCGGCCAGGTATCCTATAATTCACCCCTCCACTTT
15	TRBD1	TRBV5-1	TRBJ1-2	NA	CASSFSGTGGNGYTF	TGCGCCAGCAGCTTTTCCGGGACAGGGGGCAATGGCTACACCTTC
14	TRBD1	TRBV2	TRBJ2-5	few	CASSVYRGRETQYF	TGTGCCAGCAGTGTCTACAGGGGGCGGGAGACCCAGTACTTC
13	TRBD1	TRBV18	TRBJ1-1	NA	CASSVDRGTEAFF	TGTGCCAGCTCAGTTGACAGGGGTACTGAAGCTTTCTTT
16	TRBD1	TRBV7-8	TRBJ1-4	once	CASSARQGKTNEKLFF	TGTGCCAGCAGCGCCAGACAGGGTAAAACTAATGAAAAACTGTTTTTT
12	NA	TRBV7-2	TRBJ1-1	NA	CASSFDFGEAFF	TGTGCCAGCAGCTTTGATTTCGGGGAAGCTTTCTTT
17	TRBD2	TRBV6-6	TRBJ2-1	NA	CASSRISGTSVYNEQFF	TGTGCCAGCAGTCGTATTTCGGGGACTAGCGTATACAATGAGCAGTTCTTC
14	NA	TRBV6-5	TRBJ2-7	NA	CASSTTGLPYEQYF	TGTGCCAGCAGTACAACGGGACTTCCCTACGAGCAGTACTTC
16	NA	TRBV29-1	TRBJ1-2	NA	CSTPSGSEQAEYGYTF	TGCAGCACCCCCTCCGGCTCGGAACAGGCTGAATATGGCTACACCTTC
12	NA	TRBV3-1/TRBV3-2	TRBJ2-4	NA	CASSLEGHIQYF	TGTGCCAGCAGCCTAGAGGGGCACATTCAGTACTTC
15	TRBD2	TRBV7-9	TRBJ2-7	NA	CASSTTSGGSYEQYF	TGTGCCAGCAGCACCACTAGCGGGGGCTCCTACGAGCAGTACTTC
16	TRBD1	TRBV6-6	TRBJ1-2	NA	CASSYDIGTGGSTSTF	TGTGCCAGCAGCTACGACATTGGGACAGGGGGCTCAACTAGCACCTTC
15	NA	TRBV29-1	TRBJ2-3	NA	CSVAGKASLPGTQYF	TGCAGCGTTGCTGGCAAAGCTAGCCTACCGGGTACGCAGTATTTT
13	NA	TRBV30	TRBJ1-5	NA	CAWSGGDNQPQHF	TGTGCCTGGAGTGGGGGGGACAATCAGCCCCAGCATTTT
16	TRBD2	TRBV15	TRBJ2-7	NA	CATSRAGLAGGFEQYF	TGTGCCACCAGCAGAGCGGGACTAGCGGGAGGGTTCGAGCAGTACTTC
16	NA	TRBV5-1	TRBJ1-4	once	CASSPTQGTNLEKLFF	TGCGCCAGCAGCCCAACCCAGGGGACCAATCTAGAAAAACTGTTTTTT
13	NA	TRBV11-2	TRBJ1-1	NA	CASSLDWNTEAFF	TGTGCCAGCAGCTTAGACTGGAACACTGAAGCTTTCTTT
15	TRBD1	TRBV6-5	TRBJ1-5	NA	CASSHSGTGVQPQHF	TGTGCCAGCAGTCATTCCGGGACAGGGGTTCAGCCCCAGCATTTT
17	NA	TRBV21-1	TRBJ2-3	NA	CASSKELSGGATDTQYF	TGTGCCAGCAGCAAAGAACTCAGCGGGGGGGCAACAGATACGCAGTATTTT
15	NA	TRBV20-1	TRBJ1-2	NA	CSASGQGQADYGYTF	TGCAGTGCTAGTGGGCAGGGGCAAGCGGACTATGGCTACACCTTC
19	TRBD2	TRBV6-1	TRBJ2-2	NA	CASIEGLAGVYGDTGELFF	TGTGCCAGCATTGAGGGACTAGCGGGAGTATATGGGGACACCGGGGAGCTGTTTTTT
11	NA	TRBV25-1	TRBJ2-1	NA	CASGVAMEQFF	TGTGCCAGCGGAGTGGCAATGGAGCAGTTCTTC
13	TRBD1	TRBV6-5	TRBJ2-7	NA	CASSYGQAALQYF	TGTGCCAGCAGCTACGGACAGGCTGCCCTGCAGTACTTC
13	TRBD1	TRBV5-1	TRBJ2-7	NA	CASSLGGQDQQYF	TGCGCCAGCAGCTTGGGGGGACAGGACCAGCAGTACTTC
15	NA	TRBV6-5	TRBJ2-1	NA	CASSYGDRNVNEQFF	TGTGCCAGCAGTTACGGTGACAGAAATGTCAATGAGCAGTTCTTC
11	TRBD1	TRBV3-1/TRBV3-2	TRBJ1-1	NA	CASSRDSEAFF	TGTGCCAGCAGCCGGGACAGCGAAGCTTTCTTT
12	NA	TRBV10-2	TRBJ2-1	many	CASSESLYNQFF	TGCGCCAGCAGTGAGTCCTTATATAATCAGTTCTTC
14	TRBD2	TRBV14	TRBJ2-4	NA	CASSQIAGGNIQYF	TGTGCCAGCAGCCAAATAGCGGGGGGTAACATTCAGTACTTC
17	TRBD2	TRBV5-1	TRBJ2-1	NA	CASSFGGGLAGFNEQFF	TGCGCCAGCAGCTTCGGAGGCGGTCTAGCGGGATTCAATGAGCAGTTCTTC
19	TRBD1	TRBV19	TRBJ1-5	NA	CASSRQTGGVGLLDQPQHF	TGTGCCAGTAGCCGGCAAACAGGGGGCGTAGGGTTATTAGATCAGCCCCAGCATTTT
16	NA	TRBV4-2	TRBJ2-3	NA	CASSQEVAEITDTQYF	TGTGCCAGCAGCCAAGAAGTAGCGGAGATCACAGATACGCAGTATTTT
13	NA	TRBV27	TRBJ2-7	NA	CASRGLTSYEQYF	TGTGCCAGCAGGGGACTTACCTCCTACGAGCAGTACTTC
13	NA	TRBV19	TRBJ2-2	NA	CASSIGGTGELFF	TGTGCCAGTAGTATAGGCGGTACCGGGGAGCTGTTTTTT
13	NA	TRBV9	TRBJ2-7	NA	CASSPQGAYEQYF	TGTGCCAGCAGCCCACAGGGAGCCTACGAGCAGTACTTC
16	TRBD2	TRBV10-2	TRBJ2-1	NA	CASRRLAGTYNEKQFF	TGCGCCAGCAGGAGACTAGCGGGGACCTACAATGAGAAGCAGTTCTTC